These T cell receptor beta chains were read from a single sample in a study of CD8+ T cells in alopecia areata. This table comes from immunoSEQ multiplex PCR, and its TCRdb copy is limited to in-frame clones, with some not included. This table holds 270,000 or so clones, roughly 60% found once. Specimen: CD4+ T cells sorted from blood, collected at week 24, from a patient treated with tofacitinib. The receptors stem from a human donor with alopecia areata. Both conserved end residues are part of each CDR3. The order of the fields is CDR3 protein, CDR3 DNA, clone size, V gene, J gene, D gene. D genes are given only for firm matches. Only part of the rows carry a size: once, few, many, or a class if the clone is expanded.

CDR3aa: CASSSLSGGPIETQYF
CDR3nt: TGTGCCAGCAGCTCACTTAGCGGGGGCCCGATAGAGACCCAGTACTTC
abundance: few
v_gene: TRBV7-3
j_gene: TRBJ2-5
d_gene: TRBD2

CDR3aa: CASSIGISQETQYF
CDR3nt: TGTGCCAGCAGCATCGGGATCTCCCAAGAGACCCAGTACTTC
abundance: NA
v_gene: TRBV7-2
j_gene: TRBJ2-5
d_gene: NA

CDR3aa: CSVARTGGPGANVLTF
CDR3nt: TGCAGCGTTGCCCGGACAGGGGGCCCTGGGGCCAACGTCCTGACTTTC
abundance: NA
v_gene: TRBV29-1
j_gene: TRBJ2-6
d_gene: TRBD1

CDR3aa: CAISEQGANTEAFF
CDR3nt: TGTGCCATCAGTGAGCAGGGCGCGAACACTGAAGCTTTCTTT
abundance: few
v_gene: TRBV10-3
j_gene: TRBJ1-1
d_gene: NA

CDR3aa: CASSFPHYGYTF
CDR3nt: TGTGCCAGCAGTTTTCCTCACTATGGCTACACCTTC
abundance: few
v_gene: TRBV28
j_gene: TRBJ1-2
d_gene: NA

CDR3aa: CSVVSGNYGYTF
CDR3nt: TGCAGCGTTGTTTCAGGGAACTATGGCTACACCTTC
abundance: NA
v_gene: TRBV29-1
j_gene: TRBJ1-2
d_gene: NA

CDR3aa: CASSLPTLLGYTF
CDR3nt: TGTGCCAGCAGTTTACCGACACTACTTGGCTACACCTTC
abundance: NA
v_gene: TRBV28
j_gene: TRBJ1-2
d_gene: NA

CDR3aa: CASTKSLRDTQYF
CDR3nt: TGTGCCAGCACAAAATCCCTTAGGGATACGCAGTATTTT
abundance: few
v_gene: TRBV28
j_gene: TRBJ2-3
d_gene: NA

CDR3aa: CASSSDRGANYGYTF
CDR3nt: TGTGCCAGCAGCTCCGACAGGGGAGCTAACTATGGCTACACCTTC
abundance: NA
v_gene: TRBV7-9
j_gene: TRBJ1-2
d_gene: TRBD1

CDR3aa: CASSLNQETQYF
CDR3nt: TGTGCCAGCAGCTTAAACCAAGAGACCCAGTACTTC
abundance: few
v_gene: TRBV7-2
j_gene: TRBJ2-5
d_gene: NA

CDR3aa: CASSEGAEAFF
CDR3nt: TGTGCCAGCAGTGAAGGGGCAGAAGCTTTCTTT
abundance: NA
v_gene: TRBV6-1
j_gene: TRBJ1-1
d_gene: NA

CDR3aa: CASSLDRGYKNIQYF
CDR3nt: TGCGCCAGCAGCTTGGATAGGGGGTACAAAAACATTCAGTACTTC
abundance: NA
v_gene: TRBV5-1
j_gene: TRBJ2-4
d_gene: NA

CDR3aa: CSVRTGVRHGELFF
CDR3nt: TGCAGCGTGAGGACAGGGGTCCGCCACGGGGAGCTGTTTTTT
abundance: few
v_gene: TRBV29-1
j_gene: TRBJ2-2
d_gene: TRBD1

CDR3aa: CSVSRPGLNTEAFF
CDR3nt: TGCAGCGTTTCCCGCCCCGGGTTGAACACTGAAGCTTTCTTT
abundance: once
v_gene: TRBV29-1
j_gene: TRBJ1-1
d_gene: NA

CDR3aa: CASSPSPDTDGYTF
CDR3nt: TGTGCCAGCAGCCCATCCCCGGATACCGATGGCTACACCTTC
abundance: few
v_gene: TRBV7-3
j_gene: TRBJ1-2
d_gene: NA

CDR3aa: CASSFGRRGETQYF
CDR3nt: TGTGCCAGCAGCTTCGGGCGGAGGGGGGAGACCCAGTACTTC
abundance: few
v_gene: TRBV6-5
j_gene: TRBJ2-5
d_gene: NA

CDR3aa: CASSLGFGIQYF
CDR3nt: TGTGCCAGCAGCTTAGGATTCGGCATTCAGTACTTC
abundance: few
v_gene: TRBV7-2
j_gene: TRBJ2-4
d_gene: NA

CDR3aa: CASSQDPAAGTGGFRDTQYF
CDR3nt: TGCGCCAGCAGCCAAGATCCCGCGGCCGGGACAGGGGGCTTCCGCGATACGCAGTATTTT
abundance: few
v_gene: TRBV4-1
j_gene: TRBJ2-3
d_gene: TRBD1

CDR3aa: CAWRRGLPYEQYF
CDR3nt: TGTGCCTGGAGAAGGGGGCTACCGTACGAGCAGTACTTC
abundance: few
v_gene: TRBV30
j_gene: TRBJ2-7
d_gene: TRBD1

CDR3aa: CASSQGQPGNSPLHF
CDR3nt: TGCGCCAGCAGCCAAGGCCAGCCGGGCAATTCACCCCTCCACTTT
abundance: few
v_gene: TRBV4-3
j_gene: TRBJ1-6
d_gene: NA

CDR3aa: CASTPTDLNYEQYF
CDR3nt: TGTGCCAGCACCCCGACAGACCTGAACTACGAGCAGTACTTC
abundance: NA
v_gene: TRBV6-1
j_gene: TRBJ2-7
d_gene: NA

CDR3aa: CATSRSGTNQPQHF
CDR3nt: TGTGCCACCAGCAGGTCGGGGACCAATCAGCCCCAGCATTTT
abundance: NA
v_gene: TRBV15
j_gene: TRBJ1-5
d_gene: NA

CDR3aa: CASSQSSGPKNSYEQYF
CDR3nt: TGCGCCAGCAGTCAATCGTCAGGGCCCAAGAACTCCTACGAGCAGTACTTC
abundance: few
v_gene: TRBV23-1
j_gene: TRBJ2-7
d_gene: NA

CDR3aa: CAWRMPGQGIGSNQPQHF
CDR3nt: TGTGCCTGGAGAATGCCGGGACAGGGAATCGGTAGCAATCAGCCCCAGCATTTT
abundance: NA
v_gene: TRBV30
j_gene: TRBJ1-5
d_gene: TRBD1

CDR3aa: CASSLGRETQYF
CDR3nt: TGTGCCAGCAGCTTAGGGAGGGAGACCCAGTACTTC
abundance: few
v_gene: TRBV7-2
j_gene: TRBJ2-5
d_gene: NA

CDR3aa: CASSQTGINQPQHF
CDR3nt: TGTGCCAGCAGCCAGACAGGGATCAATCAGCCCCAGCATTTT
abundance: NA
v_gene: TRBV6-5
j_gene: TRBJ1-5
d_gene: TRBD1

CDR3aa: CSGWLSSGAPNYGYTF
CDR3nt: TGCAGCGGCTGGTTATCGTCAGGAGCTCCTAACTATGGCTACACCTTC
abundance: NA
v_gene: TRBV29-1
j_gene: TRBJ1-2
d_gene: NA